A selection of T cell receptor beta chains follows, all from one sample in a study of Tregs in tolerant kidney transplant recipients. TCRdb's table, derived via immunoSEQ multiplex PCR, lists solely in-frame clones and lacks some. The table lists 50,000 to 75,000 clones, less than 98% of them singletons. This specimen was Tregs from blood, taken before the transplant. Receptor source: a human donor who received a combined kidney and bone marrow transplant. The CDR3 runs from the conserved cysteine through the conserved F or W. Fields, in order: clone size, V gene, D gene, J gene, CDR3 DNA, CDR3 protein. The D gene is left open where the match is weak. Clone size is stated in some rows and not others, as once, few, many or a class when expanded.

>.|TRBV27|TRBD1|TRBJ1-1
TGTGCCAGCAGTTTACTAGGGGGCGCGGTGAACACTGAAGCTTTCTTT
CASSLLGGAVNTEAFF
>.|TRBV5-1|.|TRBJ2-7
TGCGCCAGCAGCTTGGTCATGCCTACCTCCTACGAGCAGTACTTC
CASSLVMPTSYEQYF
>.|TRBV18|.|TRBJ2-7
TGTGCCAGCTCACCTAGTTTCACTAGCTCAATCTACGAGCAGTACTTC
CASSPSFTSSIYEQYF
>.|TRBV2|.|TRBJ1-6
TGTGCCAGCAGCCACGCGGTCTCACCCCTCCACTTT
CASSHAVSPLHF
>.|TRBV7-3|.|TRBJ1-1
TGTGCCAGCAGCCCCCCGGGGGGGGGAGCTTTCTTT
CASSPPGGGAFF
>.|TRBV4-3|TRBD1|TRBJ1-1
TGCGCCAGCAGCCAAGAGAGGGACAGAGAGAACACTGAAGCTTTCTTT
CASSQERDRENTEAFF
>.|TRBV11-2|TRBD1|TRBJ1-1
TGTGCCAGCAGCCACCGGACAGGAGGGGGCACTGAAGCTTTCTTT
CASSHRTGGGTEAFF
>.|TRBV2|.|TRBJ2-2
TGTGCCAGCAGACAGGGCCCAAACACCGGGGAGCTGTTTTTT
CASRQGPNTGELFF
>.|TRBV7-2|.|TRBJ2-7
TGTGCCAGCAGCGCGATGACAGGTTTGTACGAGCAGTACTTC
CASSAMTGLYEQYF
>.|TRBV5-1|TRBD2|TRBJ2-5
TGCGCCAGCAGCTTGGTCGCGGGGGTCGAGACCCAGTACTTC
CASSLVAGVETQYF
>.|TRBV6-1|.|TRBJ2-1
TGTGCCAGGAAGAGAGCTAGCGTACGGTACAATGAGCAGTTCTTC
CARKRASVRYNEQFF
>.|TRBV2|.|TRBJ1-2
TGTGCCAGCATGGGACTTCTTTATGGCTACACCTTC
CASMGLLYGYTF
>once|TRBV28|.|TRBJ1-6
TGTGCCAGCAGTTTTGAGGGTAGCTCCTATAATTCACCCCTCCACTTT
CASSFEGSSYNSPLHF
>once|TRBV18|.|TRBJ1-1
TGTGCCAGCTCACTGACAGCGAACACTGAAGCTTTCTTT
CASSLTANTEAFF
>.|TRBV23-1|.|TRBJ2-3
TGCGCCAGCAGTCAAAAGGGGTGCACAGATACGCAGTATTTT
CASSQKGCTDTQYF
>.|TRBV6-5|.|TRBJ1-6
TGTGCCAGCAGTTTGGACGCGGGCCCCTATAATTCACCCCTCCACTTT
CASSLDAGPYNSPLHF
>.|TRBV6-4|TRBD2|TRBJ2-1
TGTGCCAGCAGTGACTTCCGCGGGAGAACCATTTATGAGCAGTTCTTC
CASSDFRGRTIYEQFF
>.|TRBV5-1|.|TRBJ2-3
TGCGCCAGCGACCCAGAGGCGGCTAGCACAGATACGCAGTATTTT
CASDPEAASTDTQYF
>.|TRBV20-1|.|TRBJ2-5
TGCAGTGCTCTAGTTTTTGAGACCCAGTACTTC
CSALVFETQYF
>.|TRBV5-1|TRBD2|TRBJ2-1
TGCGCCAGCAGCCCTCCTGGCGGGGGGCCTGAGCAGTTCTTC
CASSPPGGGPEQFF
>.|TRBV5-1|TRBD2|TRBJ2-3
TGCGCCAGCAGCTTCACAAGCGGGAGCGGAACAGATACGCAGTATTTT
CASSFTSGSGTDTQYF
>.|TRBV7-8|.|TRBJ1-5
TGTGCCAGCAGCTTAAGTTCTCCGATTAATCCTGGACTCCACAATCAGCCCCAGCATTTT
CASSLSSPINPGLHNQPQHF
>.|TRBV29-1|.|TRBJ1-4
TGCAGCGTTGAAGATCAGGGATTACAGGGAACGACTAATGAAAAACTGTTTTTT
CSVEDQGLQGTTNEKLFF
>.|TRBV5-1|.|TRBJ2-1
TGCGCCAGCAGCTTGGGCTGGGGCGATGAGCAGTTCTTC
CASSLGWGDEQFF
>.|TRBV5-4|TRBD1|TRBJ1-5
TGTGCCAGCAGCTTGTGGGGACAGGCCATTGAGCCCCAGCATTTT
CASSLWGQAIEPQHF
>.|TRBV9|TRBD1|TRBJ1-2
TGTGCCAGCAGCGACGGGACAGGGGCGCTCCCTTTCTATGGCTACACCTTC
CASSDGTGALPFYGYTF
>once|TRBV7-2|.|TRBJ2-7
TGTGCCAGCAGCGCAGAATACGGGTCTATATACGAGCAGTACTTC
CASSAEYGSIYEQYF
>.|TRBV11-2|.|TRBJ1-2
TGTGCCAGCAGCTTCCACGAGGCGGGCTACACCTTC
CASSFHEAGYTF
>.|TRBV6-6|.|TRBJ1-5
TGTGCCAGCAGTTACTCACAACCTCAGAATCAGCCCCAGCATTTT
CASSYSQPQNQPQHF
>.|TRBV9|TRBD1|TRBJ2-7
TGTGCCAGCAGCGCCGGGACAGGGGACCCAAGGAGCTCCTACGAGCAGTACTTC
CASSAGTGDPRSSYEQYF
>.|TRBV4-2|.|TRBJ2-7
TGTGCCAGCAGCCAAGTCCTTTCGGGGGGCGGAACCTCCTACGAGCAGTACTTC
CASSQVLSGGGTSYEQYF
>.|TRBV7-2|TRBD1|TRBJ1-3
TGTGCCAGCAGCTTAGATTCCGGACAGGGCTCCTCTGGAAACACCATATATTTT
CASSLDSGQGSSGNTIYF
>.|TRBV19|TRBD1|TRBJ1-1
TGTGCCAGTAAGACAGGGTCCGGAAGCGAAGCTTTCTTT
CASKTGSGSEAFF
>.|TRBV5-6|.|TRBJ2-7
TGTGCCAGCAGCTTCTTCGGCGAGCAGTACTTC
CASSFFGEQYF
>once|TRBV9|TRBD2|TRBJ2-1
TGTGCCAGCAGCGTAGCTAGCGGGGGGGCCAGTTACAATGAGCAGTTCTTC
CASSVASGGASYNEQFF